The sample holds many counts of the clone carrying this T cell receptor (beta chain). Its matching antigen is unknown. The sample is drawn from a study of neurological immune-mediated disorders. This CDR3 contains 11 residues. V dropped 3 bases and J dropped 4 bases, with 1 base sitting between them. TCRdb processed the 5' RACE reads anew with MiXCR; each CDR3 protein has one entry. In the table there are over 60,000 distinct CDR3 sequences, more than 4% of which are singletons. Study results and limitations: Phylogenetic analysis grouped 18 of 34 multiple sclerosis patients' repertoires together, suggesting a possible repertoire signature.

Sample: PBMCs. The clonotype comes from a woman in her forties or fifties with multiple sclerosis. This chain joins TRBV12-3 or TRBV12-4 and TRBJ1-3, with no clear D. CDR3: CASSFGNTIYF. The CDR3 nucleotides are TGTGCCAGCAGTTTCGGAAACACCATATATTTT.